The rows below give T cell receptor beta chains drawn from one sample of a study of shared clonotypes between healthy human individuals. The table came from immunoSEQ multiplex PCR; TCRdb's copy has only in-frame clones and leaves some out. The table records around 500,000 clones, almost 80% of them present only once. The sequenced sample consisted of PBMCs. All receptors derive from a middle-aged woman in good health. Some clones in this sample may be carry-over from other donors' samples. Both conserved end residues are part of each CDR3. The order of the fields is D gene, J gene, V gene, clone size, CDR3 DNA, CDR3 protein. D genes are given only for firm matches. Size is stated for part of the rows, as once, few or many counts, or as a class when the clone is expanded.

D: .; J: TRBJ2-7; V: TRBV19; size: .; DNA: TGTGCCAGTAGTAATCCCCCAGGAGAGAGCTCCTACGAGCAGTACTTC; CDR3: CASSNPPGESSYEQYF
D: .; J: TRBJ2-5; V: TRBV29-1; size: few; DNA: TGCAGCGTCCTCCCCCCGACAGTGGCCGAGACCCAGTACTTC; CDR3: CSVLPPTVAETQYF
D: .; J: TRBJ1-4; V: TRBV30; size: few; DNA: TGTGCCTGGAGTGTAGGTGGGGGGACGAATGAAAAACTGTTTTTT; CDR3: CAWSVGGGTNEKLFF
D: .; J: TRBJ1-2; V: TRBV5-6; size: .; DNA: TGTGCCAGCAGCCAAACGGACTATGGCTACACCTTC; CDR3: CASSQTDYGYTF
D: .; J: TRBJ2-3; V: TRBV5-1; size: few; DNA: TGCGCCAGCAGCTTTAGGACTTTTCCCCCGGGAGATACGCAGTATTTT; CDR3: CASSFRTFPPGDTQYF
D: .; J: TRBJ1-4; V: TRBV27; size: .; DNA: TGTGCCAGCAGTTTGGCTTTTGCAACTAATGAAAAACTGTTTTTT; CDR3: CASSLAFATNEKLFF
D: .; J: TRBJ1-1; V: TRBV7-2; size: .; DNA: TGTGCCAGCAGCTTGGACGGTGGGGATGTGGACACTGAAGCTTTCTTT; CDR3: CASSLDGGDVDTEAFF
D: TRBD2; J: TRBJ2-1; V: TRBV5-1; size: .; DNA: TGCGCCAGCAGCCACGGGACGGGGGGCTCCTACAATGAGCAGTTCTTC; CDR3: CASSHGTGGSYNEQFF
D: .; J: TRBJ2-7; V: TRBV7-6; size: .; DNA: TGTGCCAGCAGCTTAATTGGGGGGCAGGGCGAGCAGTACTTC; CDR3: CASSLIGGQGEQYF
D: .; J: TRBJ2-1; V: TRBV30; size: .; DNA: TGTGCCTGGAGTGTACTCATTGCTAGTGAGCAGTTCTTC; CDR3: CAWSVLIASEQFF
D: .; J: TRBJ2-1; V: TRBV29-1; size: .; DNA: TGCAGCGCCGGGTGGAGCCTCAATGAGCAGTTCTTC; CDR3: CSAGWSLNEQFF
D: .; J: TRBJ2-1; V: TRBV15; size: .; DNA: TGTGCCACCAAGGGGCCGAGCTCCTACAATGAGCAGTTCTTC; CDR3: CATKGPSSYNEQFF
D: TRBD1; J: TRBJ2-7; V: TRBV11-2; size: .; DNA: TGTGCCAGCAGCTGGGGGCCGGGACAGGGTTTCTACGAGCAGTACTTC; CDR3: CASSWGPGQGFYEQYF
D: .; J: TRBJ1-3; V: TRBV6-1; size: .; DNA: TGTGCCAGCAGTGTAGACAGCTTCTCTGGAAACACCATATATTTT; CDR3: CASSVDSFSGNTIYF
D: .; J: TRBJ1-1; V: TRBV13; size: once; DNA: TGTGCCAGCAGCCGACCATCCCAGACTGAAGCTTTCTTT; CDR3: CASSRPSQTEAFF
D: .; J: TRBJ2-1; V: TRBV5-4; size: .; DNA: TGTGCCAGCAGCTTGGAGCCTACTAACATTTACAATGAGCAGTTCTTC; CDR3: CASSLEPTNIYNEQFF
D: TRBD2; J: TRBJ2-7; V: TRBV4-1; size: many; DNA: TGCGCCAGCAGCCAAGTTCCTAGCGGGCGCTCCTACGAGCAGTACTTC; CDR3: CASSQVPSGRSYEQYF
D: .; J: TRBJ1-4; V: TRBV5-4; size: many; DNA: TGTGCCAGCAGCCCCGGCATTGCAACTAATGAAAAACTGTTTTTT; CDR3: CASSPGIATNEKLFF
D: TRBD2; J: TRBJ2-1; V: TRBV19; size: once; DNA: TGTGCCAGTAGGGGACTAGCGGCCTACAATGAGCAGTTCTTC; CDR3: CASRGLAAYNEQFF
D: .; J: TRBJ2-2; V: TRBV9; size: .; DNA: TGTGCCAGCAGCGTAGGGGTGTACACCGGGGAGCTGTTTTTT; CDR3: CASSVGVYTGELFF
D: .; J: TRBJ2-2; V: TRBV29-1; size: .; DNA: TGCAGCGTTGGATCGGGGACCGGGGAGCTGTTTTTT; CDR3: CSVGSGTGELFF
D: .; J: TRBJ1-4; V: TRBV14; size: .; DNA: TGTGCCAGCAGCCACGGGGCAGGACCGGATAAACTGTTTTTT; CDR3: CASSHGAGPDKLFF
D: .; J: TRBJ2-4; V: TRBV19; size: .; DNA: TGTGCCAGTAGTATTTTGGGCGCCAAAAACATTCAGTACTTC; CDR3: CASSILGAKNIQYF
D: .; J: TRBJ1-1; V: TRBV7-7; size: .; DNA: TGTGCCAGCAGCTTAGGAGAGAACACTGAAGCTTTCTTT; CDR3: CASSLGENTEAFF
D: .; J: TRBJ2-3; V: TRBV28; size: .; DNA: TGTGCCAGCAGTTCCCCAGGCCTGAACACAGATACGCAGTATTTT; CDR3: CASSSPGLNTDTQYF
D: .; J: TRBJ2-7; V: TRBV28; size: .; DNA: TGTGCCAGCAGGGGGGGGCTGGAGCAGTACTTC; CDR3: CASRGGLEQYF
D: .; J: TRBJ2-3; V: TRBV28; size: .; DNA: TGTGCCAGCAGTTTAAGGACAGATACGCAGTATTTT; CDR3: CASSLRTDTQYF
D: .; J: TRBJ2-7; V: TRBV6-6; size: .; DNA: TGTGCCAGCAGATCGTTGGGGGCCGAGCAGTACTTC; CDR3: CASRSLGAEQYF
D: .; J: TRBJ2-3; V: TRBV27; size: .; DNA: TGTGCCAGCAGTTCTGCCGGGGTGCGGACAGATACGCAGTATTTT; CDR3: CASSSAGVRTDTQYF
D: TRBD1; J: TRBJ1-4; V: TRBV19; size: .; DNA: TGTGCCAGTAGTCTTTTGGGACAGGGGGGAAAACTGTTTTTT; CDR3: CASSLLGQGGKLFF
D: .; J: TRBJ2-1; V: TRBV11-3; size: .; DNA: TGTGCCAGCAGCCCGCGGGGCTCCCACCCGTACAATGAGCAGTTCTTC; CDR3: CASSPRGSHPYNEQFF
D: TRBD2; J: TRBJ2-2; V: TRBV7-6; size: .; DNA: TGTGCCAGCAGCTCAGCGGGACTAGACACCGGGGAGCTGTTTTTT; CDR3: CASSSAGLDTGELFF
D: .; J: TRBJ2-3; V: TRBV6-1; size: few; DNA: TGTGCCAGCAGTGAAGCGGTCGGGCCTAGCACAGATACGCAGTATTTT; CDR3: CASSEAVGPSTDTQYF
D: .; J: TRBJ2-3; V: TRBV5-4; size: .; DNA: TGTGCCAGCAGTTCTGAGAGGGACACAGATACGCAGTATTTT; CDR3: CASSSERDTDTQYF
D: .; J: TRBJ2-5; V: TRBV2; size: .; DNA: TGTGCCAGCAACTATAGACAGCTCCAAGAGACCCAGTACTTC; CDR3: CASNYRQLQETQYF
D: TRBD2; J: TRBJ2-1; V: TRBV5-1; size: .; DNA: TGCGCCAGCAGCTTGTTAGCGGGAGCGGAAAATGAGCAGTTCTTC; CDR3: CASSLLAGAENEQFF
D: TRBD2; J: TRBJ2-5; V: TRBV7-3; size: once; DNA: TGTGCCAGCAGCCTCTCAGGCACTAGCGGCCAAGAGACCCAGTACTTC; CDR3: CASSLSGTSGQETQYF
D: .; J: TRBJ2-7; V: TRBV5-6; size: .; DNA: TGTGCCAGCAGCTCTGGACTGACTTTTTACGAGCAGTACTTC; CDR3: CASSSGLTFYEQYF
D: .; J: TRBJ1-4; V: TRBV11-2; size: .; DNA: TGTGCCAGCAGCTCCCGGCTGGGGGCAACTAATGAAAAACTGTTTTTT; CDR3: CASSSRLGATNEKLFF
D: .; J: TRBJ1-1; V: TRBV19; size: few; DNA: TGTGCCAGTAGTATTAGGGGGAACACTGAAGCTTTCTTT; CDR3: CASSIRGNTEAFF
D: .; J: TRBJ1-1; V: TRBV28; size: .; DNA: TGTGCCAGCAGTCTAAACGACAACACTGAAGCTTTCTTT; CDR3: CASSLNDNTEAFF
D: TRBD1; J: TRBJ2-7; V: TRBV2; size: .; DNA: TGTGCCAGCAGTCTCCGGACAGGGGGCTACGAGCAGTACTTC; CDR3: CASSLRTGGYEQYF